A single sample is the source of the 24 T cell receptor beta chains below, sequenced in a study of T cells in Graves' hyperthyroidism and ophthalmopathy. RNA transcripts gave rise to amplified TCR beta CDR3 regions. The TCR CDR3 first-round RT-PCR relied on the HTBI primer set. One entry per CDR3 protein, called by TCRdb with MiXCR from the multiplex PCR reads. The sample holds approximately 740,000 distinct CDR3 sequences, about 14% seen once. Sample: blood. The receptors derive from a young woman with Graves' hyperthyroidism.

This clonotype was recorded at least ten times. The rearrangement links TRBV12-3 or TRBV12-4 to TRBJ2-6, with TRBD2 matching over 12 bases. The V segment lost 3 bases and the J segment 1 base; nucleotides outside the gene matches: 19. The CDR3 runs to 23 residues. The CDR3 protein is CASSFRDSLRLAGGESGANVLTF. CDR3 in DNA: TGTGCCAGCAGTTTCCGAGACAGCCTTCGGCTAGCGGGAGGGGAGTCTGGGGCCAACGTCCTGACTTTC.

The sample holds many counts of this clonotype. The chain combines TRBV5-1 with TRBJ2-7; 7 positions agree with TRBD1. Germline V gene lookup returns CDR1 SGHRS and CDR2 YFSETQ. J was trimmed by 4 bases and V by 0 bases; bases with no gene match: 7. The CDR3 runs 15 residues. The CDR3 DNA reads TGCGCCAGCAGCTTGGAGGGACAGTTAGAGTACGAGCAGTACTTC. It specifies CASSLEGQLEYEQYF.

In its sample, this clonotype was seen a few times. The chain has TRBV4-1 and TRBJ1-2, with 9 positions matching TRBD1. Germline V gene sequence: CDR1 MGHRA, CDR2 YSYEKL. J lost 8 bases, V lost 4 bases, and 8 bases had no gene match. The CDR3 length is 14 residues. In DNA, the CDR3 is TGCGCCAGCAGCCTGGAAAGGACAGGGGAGGGCTACACCTTC. Its translation is CASSLERTGEGYTF.

The chain links TRBV9 to TRBJ2-3; TRBD1 matches at 7 bases. Germline V gene data show CDR1 as SGDLS and CDR2 as YYNGEE. The CDR3 spans 17 residues. The V and J ends lost 1 base and 2 bases, in that order; junction bases with no gene match: 10. CDR3 region: CASSVRDRPLDTDTQYF. CDR3 bases: TGTGCCAGCAGCGTAAGGGACAGACCATTAGACACAGATACGCAGTATTTT.

In its sample, this clonotype was seen a few times. This chain connects TRBV4-1 to TRBJ1-1; D might be TRBD1 (5 bases). CDR1 and CDR2 (germline): MGHRA, YSYEKL. Trimming cost V 0 bases and J 3 bases, with 11 bases left between them. The CDR3 contains 15 residues. CDR3 protein: CASSQERGPYTEAFF. CDR3 nucleotide sequence: TGCGCCAGCAGCCAAGAGAGGGGTCCTTACACTGAAGCTTTCTTT.

Many counts were recorded for this clonotype. V and J are TRBV13 and TRBJ1-5; D unresolved. The CDR3 has 14 amino acids. V lost 4 bases and J lost 6, with 13 bases in between. Germline CDR1 reads PRHDT; CDR2 reads FYEKMQ (reference sequence). This CDR3 reads CASSWRAEGQPQHF. The CDR3 DNA sequence: TGTGCCAGCAGCTGGAGGGCGGAGGGTCAGCCCCAGCATTTT.

This chain uses TRBV29-1 with TRBJ2-7; D is undetermined. The V end lost 7 bases, the J end lost 2 bases, and 12 bases lay between the germline ends. The length of the CDR3 is 12 residues. Germline CDR1 SQVTM, CDR2 ANQGSEA. The CDR3, as DNA: TGCAGCGCAGGCGACACCCCCTACGAGCAGTACTTC. As protein: CSAGDTPYEQYF.

The sample holds a few counts of this clonotype. The chain employs TRBV9 and TRBJ2-3, with TRBD2 as a possible D gene (6 bases). Germline V gene sequence: CDR1 SGDLS, CDR2 YYNGEE. The length of the CDR3 is 16 residues. Trimming removed 0 bases from V and 6 bases from J, with 17 bases in between. The CDR3: CASSVASSRLGDTQYF. CDR3 DNA: TGTGCCAGCAGCGTAGCGTCCTCACGACTAGGGGATACGCAGTATTTT.

This clonotype was seen a handful of times. The CDR3 protein is CASSQSSVTYEQYF. The CDR3 DNA reads as TGTGCCAGCAGCCAAAGTAGCGTCACCTACGAGCAGTACTTC. This rearrangement joins TRBV3-1 to TRBJ2-7; possibly TRBD2 for D (5 bases). This CDR3 contains 14 residues. Germline V gene lookup returns CDR1 LGHDT and CDR2 YNNKEL (reference sequence). Between the trimmed V and J ends, which lost 2 bases and 2 bases, there was a span of 10 bases.

The sample holds many counts of this clonotype. The rearrangement joins TRBV7-9 to TRBJ2-2; D unresolved. The CDR3 contains 13 residues. CDR1 is SEHNR, CDR2 FQNEAQ, per germline (reference sequence). V gave up 8 bases and J gave up 1 base, with 8 bases separating them. The CDR3 spells CASGQVNTGELFF. CDR3 sequence (DNA): TGTGCCAGCGGGCAGGTGAACACCGGGGAGCTGTTTTTT.

This clonotype was observed a handful of times. Mismatch with germline at one junction end may stem from a read error. The chain's CDR3 is CSVRLDTQYF. DNA for the CDR3: TGCAGTGTTAGATTAGATACGCAGTATTTT. The J gene is TRBJ2-3, the V gene TRBV20-1, with unresolved D. This CDR3 region has 10 residues. Germline V gene sequence: CDR1 DFQATT, CDR2 SNEGSKA (reference sequence).

This clonotype was observed at least ten times. The chain couples TRBV29-1 to TRBJ2-7; D is possibly TRBD2 (5 bases). In germline, CDR1 is SQVTM, CDR2 ANQGSEA. V was shortened by 7 bases and J by 0 bases, with 10 bases between the two germline ends. The CDR3 runs 12 residues. The CDR3 spells CSASSSSYEQYF. CDR3 nucleotides: TGCAGCGCTAGCTCGAGCTCCTACGAGCAGTACTTC.

This chain joins TRBV7-6 and TRBJ2-1; 10 bases are a match to TRBD2. The length of the CDR3 is 16 residues. Trimming at V came to 4 bases and at J to 10 bases, leaving 13 bases not matched to a gene. CDR1 SGHVS and CDR2 FNYEAQ come from the germline V gene. Here the CDR3 reads CASSSPRASGSGEQFF. The CDR3 DNA is TGTGCCAGCAGCTCACCTAGGGCTAGCGGGAGTGGGGAGCAGTTCTTC.

This clonotype was detected ten times or more. J is TRBJ1-1 and V is TRBV27; unclear D gene. Germline loops: CDR1 MNHEY, CDR2 SMNVEV (reference sequence). The CDR3 is 15 amino acids. Trimming pared 8 bases from V and 2 bases from J, leaving 18 bases between. CDR3 nucleotide sequence: TGTGCCAGCGGACCCGCAGTCCCCCGCAACACTGAAGCTTTCTTT. Translation gives CASGPAVPRNTEAFF.

The V and J genes are TRBV4-3 and TRBJ2-1, with D maybe TRBD1 (7 bases). This CDR3 is built from 17 residues. Per germline, CDR1 LGHNA and CDR2 YSLEER. V lost 3 bases and J lost 0, with 15 bases in between. CDR3 region: CASSHQGGTASYNEQFF. The CDR3 coding sequence is TGCGCCAGCAGCCATCAGGGGGGCACTGCCTCCTACAATGAGCAGTTCTTC.

In this sample, this clonotype turned up many times. The rearrangement joins TRBV2 to TRBJ2-3; D is perhaps TRBD1 (6 bases). The CDR3 has 14 residues. The ends were cut back, 9 bases at V and 2 bases at J, with 15 bases in the middle. Germline-derived CDR1 and CDR2 are SNHLY and FYNNEI. The CDR3: CAREDRTTTDTQYF. The CDR3 DNA follows: TGTGCCAGGGAGGACAGAACAACCACAGATACGCAGTATTTT. The full variable domain, completed using reference TRBV2 and TRBJ2-3, is EPEVTQTPSHQVTQMGQEVILRCVPISNHLYFYWYRQILGQKVEFLVSFYNNEISEKSEIFDDQFSVERPDGSNFTLKIRSTKLEDSAMYFCAREDRTTTDTQYFGPGTRLTVL.

This clonotype has a single count. CDR3 in DNA: TGTGCCAGCAGCTTAAGACTCCGGGCGCTAGCGGGAGGGTCCGAGCAGTTCTTC. Protein product: CASSLRLRALAGGSEQFF. V is TRBV7-2 and J is TRBJ2-1, with 12 nucleotides matching TRBD2. This CDR3 is 18 amino acids long. Germline lookup yields CDR1 SGHTA and CDR2 FQGNSA. The J segment lost 10 bases and the V segment lost 2 bases, leaving 15 bases of the junction unmatched.

In its sample, this clonotype was seen a few times. This sequence joins TRBV9 and TRBJ2-2, with 8 bases lining up with TRBD2. This CDR3 region has 15 residues. Germline loops: CDR1 SGDLS, CDR2 YYNGEE. Trimming at V came to 0 bases and at J to 4 bases, leaving 2 bases not matched to a gene. DNA for the CDR3: TGTGCCAGCAGCGTAGCGGGGGGGAGCACCGGGGAGCTGTTTTTT. This translates into CASSVAGGSTGELFF.

The chain combines TRBV7-8 with TRBJ1-2; the D is unclear. CDR1 and CDR2 (germline): SGHVS, FQNEAQ. This CDR3 has 9 amino acids. Trimming left V 8 bases short and J 6 bases short, with 4 bases between. CDR3 sequence: CASPDGYTF. CDR3 DNA: TGTGCCAGCCCAGATGGCTACACCTTC.

In the case of this clonotype: The junction departs from the called germline gene at one end, perhaps through a read error. The chain uses TRBV6-1 and TRBJ2-1, with D unclear. CDR3 length: 14 amino acids. The germline CDR1 and CDR2 sequences are MNHNS and SASEGT. The CDR3 nucleotides are TGTGCCAGCAGTAAAGCCGGAACAGCCCCCGAGCAGTTCTTC. Translated: CASSKAGTAPEQFF.

This clonotype was detected a few times. The rearrangement uses TRBV2 and TRBJ2-1; 11 nucleotides line up with TRBD1. The CDR3 runs to 16 residues. Germline V gene lookup returns CDR1 SNHLY and CDR2 FYNNEI. The junction had 11 bases not matched to a gene; V was cut back by 7 bases and J by 6 bases. Written as DNA, the CDR3 is TGTGCCAGCACCAACCCGGGGGACAGGGGGGTCAATGAGCAGTTCTTC. It specifies CASTNPGDRGVNEQFF.

The chain recombines TRBV7-2 with TRBJ2-1; 10 bases are shared with TRBD1. After removal of 2 bases from V and 8 bases from J, the junction contained 9 bases not matched to a gene. Germline CDR1 reads SGHTA; CDR2 reads FQGNSA. The CDR3 is 16 residues long. The CDR3 sequence: CASSLWGTGVIDEQFF. The CDR3 nucleotides read TGTGCCAGCAGCTTATGGGGGACAGGGGTTATCGATGAGCAGTTCTTC.

This clonotype was seen many times. V is TRBV18 and J is TRBJ1-1; 9 bases line up with TRBD1. After removal of 6 bases from V and 10 bases from J, the junction contained 9 bases not matched to a gene. The CDR3 extends over 13 amino acids. Germline assignment: CDR1 KGHSH and CDR2 LQKENI. CDR3 residues: CASSRDREEGAFF. The CDR3 bases are TGTGCCAGCTCCCGGGACAGGGAGGAGGGAGCTTTCTTT.

The rearrangement joins TRBV3-1 to TRBJ2-7; D not resolved. Germline V CDR1 and CDR2: LGHDT, YNNKEL (reference sequence). This CDR3 spans 12 amino acids. V was trimmed by 5 bases and J by 5 bases, leaving 10 bases between them. CDR3 sequence: CASSSYTNEQYF. As DNA, the CDR3 is TGTGCCAGCAGCTCATACACGAACGAGCAGTACTTC.